What follows are 3 T cell receptor beta chains derived from one specimen sequenced in a study of identical twins. TCRdb passed the 5' RACE reads through MiXCR, listing each CDR3 protein once. Of 650,000 to 750,000 distinct CDR3 sequences in the sample, around 20% were seen once. This sample was shared with a second study, whose subject was T cells expressing NK-cell markers.

Sequenced: PBMCs. These receptors were collected from a woman aged 18-29 years in good health.

The chain carries TRBV3-1 and TRBJ2-1, with a possible D match to TRBD2 (6 bases). Germline CDR1 LGHDT, CDR2 YNNKEL (reference sequence). The CDR3 length is 13 residues. Trimming shortened V by 4 bases and J by 12 bases, and 16 bases separated the two germline ends. CDR3 sequence reads: CASSPAGMEGQFF. The CDR3 bases are TGTGCCAGCAGCCCTGCGGGGATGGAGGGGCAGTTCTTC.

CDR3 nucleotide sequence: TGCAGTGCTGGTAATAGCGGGAGAGGGGATACGCAGTATTTT. Translation: CSAGNSGRGDTQYF. This chain connects TRBV20-1 to TRBJ2-3; 9 nucleotides line up with TRBD2. J gave up 6 bases and V 5 bases, and 9 bases lay outside the gene matches. This CDR3 spans 14 amino acids. Germline CDR1 is DFQATT and CDR2 is SNEGSKA (reference sequence).

The sample holds a few counts of this clonotype. The chain carries TRBV6-5 and TRBJ2-1; 11 bases map to TRBD2. CDR1 and CDR2 from the germline V gene are MNHEY and SVGAGI. Unmatched junction bases numbered 11, after V lost 5 bases and J lost 5 bases. The CDR3 contains 17 residues. The CDR3 DNA follows: TGTGCCAGCAGTCCTCGAACCTCTAGCGGGGGGAACAATGAGCAGTTCTTC. Residues: CASSPRTSSGGNNEQFF.